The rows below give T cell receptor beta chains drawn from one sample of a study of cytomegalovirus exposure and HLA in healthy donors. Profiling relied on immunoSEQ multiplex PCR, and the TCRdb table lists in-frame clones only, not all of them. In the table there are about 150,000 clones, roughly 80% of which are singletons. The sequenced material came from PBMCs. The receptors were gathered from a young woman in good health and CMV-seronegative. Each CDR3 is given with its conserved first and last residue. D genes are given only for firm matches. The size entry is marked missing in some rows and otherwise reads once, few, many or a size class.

CDR3 protein: CASAGQGGYQPQHF
CDR3 DNA: TGTGCTAGTGCCGGACAGGGTGGGTATCAGCCCCAGCATTTT
V gene: TRBV12-5
J gene: TRBJ1-5
D gene: TRBD1
clone size: -

CDR3 protein: CASSSAGGPNEQYF
CDR3 DNA: TGTGCCAGCAGTTCGGCAGGGGGCCCAAACGAGCAGTACTTC
V gene: TRBV2
J gene: TRBJ2-7
D gene: TRBD1
clone size: -

CDR3 protein: CASSFTGLSGNTIYF
CDR3 DNA: TGTGCCAGCAGTTTCACGGGATTGTCTGGAAACACCATATATTTT
V gene: TRBV28
J gene: TRBJ1-3
D gene: -
clone size: -

CDR3 protein: CASSLDRNSPLHF
CDR3 DNA: TGTGCCAGCAGCTTGGACAGGAATTCACCCCTCCACTTT
V gene: TRBV11-1
J gene: TRBJ1-6
D gene: TRBD1
clone size: -

CDR3 protein: CASSSGGLGETQYF
CDR3 DNA: TGTGCCAGTTCTAGCGGGGGGCTCGGAGAGACCCAGTACTTC
V gene: TRBV19
J gene: TRBJ2-5
D gene: TRBD2
clone size: -

CDR3 protein: CAIREQPYNYGYTF
CDR3 DNA: TGTGCAATCCGGGAACAACCCTATAACTATGGCTACACCTTC
V gene: TRBV21-1
J gene: TRBJ1-2
D gene: -
clone size: once

CDR3 protein: CASSPPSGGAVRRVGEQFF
CDR3 DNA: TGTGCCAGCAGTCCTCCTAGCGGGGGGGCCGTTCGTAGAGTGGGTGAGCAGTTCTTC
V gene: TRBV28
J gene: TRBJ2-1
D gene: TRBD2
clone size: -

CDR3 protein: CASSLGQTYSPLHF
CDR3 DNA: TGTGCCAGCAGCTTAGGACAGACTTATTCACCCCTCCACTTT
V gene: TRBV7-9
J gene: TRBJ1-6
D gene: -
clone size: -

CDR3 protein: CASGPQGGEQFF
CDR3 DNA: TGCGCCAGCGGCCCCCAGGGGGGTGAGCAGTTCTTC
V gene: TRBV5-1
J gene: TRBJ2-1
D gene: -
clone size: few

CDR3 protein: CASADGQGNEKLFF
CDR3 DNA: TGTGCCAGCGCTGATGGACAGGGAAACGAAAAACTGTTTTTT
V gene: TRBV2
J gene: TRBJ1-4
D gene: TRBD1
clone size: -

CDR3 protein: CASSFNFNYGYTF
CDR3 DNA: TGTGCCAGCAGCTTTAACTTTAACTATGGCTACACCTTC
V gene: TRBV11-2
J gene: TRBJ1-2
D gene: -
clone size: -

CDR3 protein: CASSLGGPIGYGYTF
CDR3 DNA: TGTGCCAGCAGCTTAGGGGGGCCAATCGGCTATGGCTACACCTTC
V gene: TRBV7-9
J gene: TRBJ1-2
D gene: -
clone size: -

CDR3 protein: CASSQSREADTQYF
CDR3 DNA: TGTGCCAGCAGCCAATCTAGGGAGGCAGATACGCAGTATTTT
V gene: TRBV7-9
J gene: TRBJ2-3
D gene: -
clone size: -

CDR3 protein: CASSSRQGRGEAFF
CDR3 DNA: TGTGCCAGTAGTTCCCGACAGGGGAGGGGTGAAGCTTTCTTT
V gene: TRBV19
J gene: TRBJ1-1
D gene: TRBD1
clone size: -

CDR3 protein: CASSLGGAGGPISSMYF
CDR3 DNA: TGTGCCAGCAGCTTGGGAGGAGCGGGGGGGCCGATTAGTAGTATGTATTTT
V gene: TRBV5-6
J gene: TRBJ2-3
D gene: TRBD2
clone size: -

CDR3 protein: CASSLWSTGGSYGYTF
CDR3 DNA: TGTGCCAGCAGTTTATGGTCGACGGGGGGTTCCTATGGCTACACCTTC
V gene: TRBV27
J gene: TRBJ1-2
D gene: -
clone size: -

CDR3 protein: CASSPTSGGSIDTQYF
CDR3 DNA: TGTGCCAGCAGTCCGACTAGCGGGGGGTCAATAGATACGCAGTATTTT
V gene: TRBV7-2
J gene: TRBJ2-3
D gene: TRBD2
clone size: -

CDR3 protein: CASSSTGGWTEAFF
CDR3 DNA: TGTGCCAGCAGCTCCACAGGGGGCTGGACTGAAGCTTTCTTT
V gene: TRBV7-2
J gene: TRBJ1-1
D gene: TRBD1
clone size: -

CDR3 protein: CSSDRGTEAFF
CDR3 DNA: TGCAGTTCGGACAGGGGGACTGAAGCTTTCTTT
V gene: TRBV20-1
J gene: TRBJ1-1
D gene: TRBD1
clone size: -

CDR3 protein: CASSLVPLAGALKETQYF
CDR3 DNA: TGTGCCAGCAGCTTGGTTCCCCTAGCGGGGGCCCTAAAAGAGACCCAGTACTTC
V gene: TRBV5-4
J gene: TRBJ2-5
D gene: TRBD2
clone size: -

CDR3 protein: CASSHLAETGLFSPLHF
CDR3 DNA: TGTGCCAGCAGTCACCTGGCCGAGACAGGTCTTTTTTCACCCCTCCACTTT
V gene: TRBV2
J gene: TRBJ1-6
D gene: -
clone size: -

CDR3 protein: CASSLFAPGANVLTF
CDR3 DNA: TGTGCCAGCAGCTTATTCGCGCCCGGGGCCAACGTCCTGACTTTC
V gene: TRBV7-2
J gene: TRBJ2-6
D gene: -
clone size: few

CDR3 protein: CASSEVAGQLYF
CDR3 DNA: TGTGCCAGCAGCGAAGTCGCGGGTCAGTTGTACTTC
V gene: TRBV9
J gene: TRBJ2-4
D gene: -
clone size: -